This TCR beta chain was profiled in a study of OX40 agonist ivuxolimab in advanced cancers. The germline gives CDR1 SGHRS, CDR2 YFSETQ. The CDR3 runs to 15 residues. The ends lost 3 bases at V and 7 bases at J; junction bases unmatched: 8. Generated by immunoSEQ multiplex PCR, the TCRdb table keeps only in-frame clones and is missing some. This table has some 87,000 clones, roughly 94% appearing once. This sequence originates from an adult with an advanced solid tumor such as melanoma, head and neck, liver or kidney cancer. Sequenced here: CD4+ or CD8+ T cells sorted from blood, sampled in a trial of the OX40 agonist ivuxolimab. This rearrangement joins TRBV5-1 to TRBJ2-1, with 9 nucleotides matching TRBD1. CDR3 sequence: CASSSTGGIMNEQFF. DNA for the CDR3: TGCGCCAGCAGCTCCACAGGGGGCATTATGAATGAGCAGTTCTTC.